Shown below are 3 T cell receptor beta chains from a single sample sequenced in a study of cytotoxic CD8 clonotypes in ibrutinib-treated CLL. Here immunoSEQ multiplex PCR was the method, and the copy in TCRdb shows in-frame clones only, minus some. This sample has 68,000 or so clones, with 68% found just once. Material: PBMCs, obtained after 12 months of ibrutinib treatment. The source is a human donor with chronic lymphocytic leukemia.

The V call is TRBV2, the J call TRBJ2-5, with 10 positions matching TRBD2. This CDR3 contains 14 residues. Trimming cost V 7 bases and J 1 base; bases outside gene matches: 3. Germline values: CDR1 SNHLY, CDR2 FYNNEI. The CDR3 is CASKRGGAQETQYF. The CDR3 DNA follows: TGTGCCAGCAAGCGGGGGGGGGCCCAAGAGACCCAGTACTTC. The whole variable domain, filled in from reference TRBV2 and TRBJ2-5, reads EPEVTQTPSHQVTQMGQEVILRCVPISNHLYFYWYRQILGQKVEFLVSFYNNEISEKSEIFDDQFSVERPDGSNFTLKIRSTKLEDSAMYFCASKRGGAQETQYFGPGTRLLVL.

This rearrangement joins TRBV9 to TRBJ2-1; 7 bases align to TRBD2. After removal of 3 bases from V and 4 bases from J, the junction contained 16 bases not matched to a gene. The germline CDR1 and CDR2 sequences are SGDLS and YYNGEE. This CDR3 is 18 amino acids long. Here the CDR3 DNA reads TGTGCCAGCAGCGCTAGATCGGGGGGAGACAACAAGTACAATGAGCAGTTCTTC. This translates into CASSARSGGDNKYNEQFF.

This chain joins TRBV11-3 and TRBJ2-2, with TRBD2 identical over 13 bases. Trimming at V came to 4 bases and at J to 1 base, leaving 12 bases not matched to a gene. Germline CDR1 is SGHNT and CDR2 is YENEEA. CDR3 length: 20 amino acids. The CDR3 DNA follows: TGTGCCAGCAGCTCCTACCCACGGACTAGCGGGGGAGGGAACACCGGGGAGCTGTTTTTT. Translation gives CASSSYPRTSGGGNTGELFF.